This T cell receptor beta chain is drawn from a study of cytomegalovirus exposure and HLA in healthy donors. The PCR employed 60 Vbeta primers together with 13 Jbeta primers. The repertoire was sequenced with immunoSEQ multiplex PCR; TCRdb's copy has only in-frame clones and lacks some. The top ten hold around 3.1% of the sample, which has approximately 140,000 clones, roughly 77% seen once. This clone has only a few counts. The CDR3 runs 14 residues. Germline CDR1 and CDR2: SGHRS and YFSETQ. Trimming removed 4 bases from V and 4 bases from J; junction bases left unmatched: 7. The rearrangement links TRBV5-1 to TRBJ1-1; 7 nucleotides line up with TRBD1. The TCR comes from a female donor in good health and CMV-seronegative. The sample taken for sequencing was PBMCs. The CDR3 here is CASSRDRASTEAFF. CDR3 in DNA: TGCGCCAGCAGCCGTGACAGGGCGAGCACTGAAGCTTTCTTT.